The clone carrying this T cell receptor (beta chain) was counted once. V shed 7 bases, J shed 7 bases, and the junction held 7 bases outside the gene matches. The germline V gene has CDR1 SNHLY and CDR2 FYNNEI. The length of the CDR3 is 12 residues. Methods used by the authors: Estimates of nucleated cell counts were drawn from the amplification of reference gene primers. Assay: immunoSEQ multiplex PCR; the TCRdb copy retains only in-frame clones and omits some. From that table come the V and J calls and clone size; the DNA was used to work out D and trimming. This table has some 290,000 clones, about 85% appearing once. This specimen comes from a study of blood T cell repertoires in COVID-19. Study as a whole: Material from acute and convalescent COVID-19 was sourced from the United States, Italy and Spain. PBMCs, B-cell-depleted T cells, or T cells were the source of the cDNA or gDNA that made up the material.

The sequence was obtained from a woman aged 50 to 60 who had recovered from COVID-19. The V call is TRBV2, the J call TRBJ2-7; 7 bases agree with TRBD1. The sample taken for sequencing was peripheral blood. DNA of the CDR3: TGTGCCAGCATTGGTAGGGGGCGAGAGCAGTACTTC. This sequence encodes CASIGRGREQYF.